Listed below are T cell receptor beta chains from one sample, sequenced in a study of shared clonotypes between healthy human individuals. Profiled with immunoSEQ multiplex PCR; TCRdb holds only in-frame clones, not every one. The repertoire has 2 million to 2.5 million clones, around 95% of them found once; the top ten carry 0.13%. Sequences were obtained from naive CD4+ T cells sorted from blood. The receptors originated from a man between 18 and 29 years old in good health. Both conserved end residues are part of each CDR3. The D gene is left open where the match is weak. Rows may omit the clone size; those that give it use once, few, many or a size class.

>TRBJ2-5|NA|TRBV20-1|NA
TGCAGTGCTAGACAGGAGGAGACCCAGTACTTC
CSARQEETQYF
>TRBJ1-2|NA|TRBV29-1|NA
TGCAGCGTTGAAAGGCTGTCGTTAGCTAACTATGGCTACACCTTC
CSVERLSLANYGYTF
>TRBJ2-3|few|TRBV5-1|TRBD1
TGCGCCAGCAGCTTCGGACAGGGGGCAGATACGCAGTATTTT
CASSFGQGADTQYF
>TRBJ1-6|once|TRBV5-4|NA
TGTGCCAGCAGCTTTGACAGCCTCAATTCACCCCTCCACTTT
CASSFDSLNSPLHF
>TRBJ2-1|NA|TRBV5-6|TRBD1
TGTGCCAGCAGCTTCCGGGACAGGGATACGAATGAGCAGTTCTTC
CASSFRDRDTNEQFF
>TRBJ2-1|NA|TRBV7-2|TRBD2
TGTGCCAGCAGCTTAGAGGTAGCTAGCGGTAACAATGAGCAGTTCTTC
CASSLEVASGNNEQFF
>TRBJ2-1|NA|TRBV11-3|TRBD2
TGTGCCAGCAGCTACTCCGGGACTAGATTCGATGAGCAGTTCTTC
CASSYSGTRFDEQFF
>TRBJ2-3|NA|TRBV6-5|NA
TGTGCCAGCAGTTACTCTGGGGGACTCACAGATACGCAGTATTTT
CASSYSGGLTDTQYF
>TRBJ1-1|once|TRBV11-3|NA
TGTGCCAGCAGCCTCAATCATGGTACGAACACTGAAGCTTTCTTT
CASSLNHGTNTEAFF
>TRBJ2-7|NA|TRBV7-2|NA
TGTGCCAGCAGCAAAGACCGGACCTACGAGCAGTACTTC
CASSKDRTYEQYF
>TRBJ2-3|once|TRBV5-1|NA
TGCGCCAGCAGCATCCAGAACACAGATACGCAGTATTTT
CASSIQNTDTQYF
>TRBJ2-3|NA|TRBV5-4|NA
TGTGCCAGCAGCTCCAGGACTAGCACAGATACGCAGTATTTT
CASSSRTSTDTQYF
>TRBJ2-5|NA|TRBV7-2|NA
TGTGCCAGCAGCTTGGGAAGGGAGACCCAGTACTTC
CASSLGRETQYF
>TRBJ1-5|NA|TRBV7-8|NA
TGTGCCACCCCGTGTCCTAGGGGGTTTCAGCCCCAGCATTTT
CATPCPRGFQPQHF
>TRBJ2-3|NA|TRBV10-3|NA
TGTGCCATCAGGCCGGCGGGGCGGACAGATACGCAGTATTTT
CAIRPAGRTDTQYF
>TRBJ1-6|NA|TRBV9|TRBD1
TGTGCCAGCAGCGTAGAGGGGGCGTTAGGGTCACCCCTCCACTTT
CASSVEGALGSPLHF
>TRBJ2-3|NA|TRBV19|TRBD1
TGTGCCAGTAGTAATGGACAGGGTCTGGCAGATACGCAGTATTTT
CASSNGQGLADTQYF
>TRBJ1-1|once|TRBV19|NA
TGTGCCAGTAGTATAGGGTACGGCAGGACAGCGATGAACACTGAAGCTTTCTTT
CASSIGYGRTAMNTEAFF
>TRBJ2-5|NA|TRBV10-3|NA
TGTGCCATCAGTGATGGCACAGGGTGGGGTTGGGGTCAAGAGACCCAGTACTTC
CAISDGTGWGWGQETQYF
>TRBJ2-7|NA|TRBV28|TRBD2
TGTGCCAGCAGTTTGGGTTGGGGCGGGGGGGCGTCCGAGCAGTACTTC
CASSLGWGGGASEQYF
>TRBJ2-1|NA|TRBV5-1|TRBD1
TGCGCCAGCAGGCCCGGGACAGGGACCTACAATGAGCAGTTCTTC
CASRPGTGTYNEQFF
>TRBJ1-2|NA|TRBV25-1|NA
TGTGCCAGCAGTGTCCTCGACAGCGGTTCCTATGGCTACACCTTC
CASSVLDSGSYGYTF
>TRBJ2-1|NA|TRBV6-6|NA
TGTGCCAGCAGTTACCCACCGACGGACAATGAGCAGTTCTTC
CASSYPPTDNEQFF
>TRBJ2-2|NA|TRBV27|TRBD2
TGTGCCAGCAGTTTAAGGACTAGCGGGGCGAACACCGGGGAGCTGTTTTTT
CASSLRTSGANTGELFF
>TRBJ2-7|NA|TRBV10-1|NA
TGCGCCAGCAGGGAGGGGAATTCAGGATACGAGCAGTACTTC
CASREGNSGYEQYF
>TRBJ1-5|NA|TRBV6-1|NA
TGTGCCAGCGCACGGTTTGGCAATCAGCCCCAGCATTTT
CASARFGNQPQHF
>TRBJ1-3|NA|TRBV6-5|NA
TGTGCCAGCAGTTTGGCGGGGGCCTCTCCTGGAAACACCATATATTTT
CASSLAGASPGNTIYF
>TRBJ2-1|NA|TRBV7-9|TRBD1
TGTGCCAGCAGGCCGGGACAGGGGTTCGATGAGCAGTTCTTC
CASRPGQGFDEQFF
>TRBJ2-2|NA|TRBV2|NA
TGTGCCAGCAGTGAGATGAGCGGGTACACCGGGGAGCTGTTTTTT
CASSEMSGYTGELFF
>TRBJ2-1|NA|TRBV30|TRBD1
TGTGCCTGGAGTGTATATGGGACAGTCTACAATGAGCAGTTCTTC
CAWSVYGTVYNEQFF
>TRBJ1-2|NA|TRBV5-8|NA
TGTGCCAGCAGCTTGGTTACAGGAGGTTATGGCTACACCTTC
CASSLVTGGYGYTF
>TRBJ2-1|NA|TRBV5-4|TRBD1
TGTGCCAGCAGCTTCGGTGGGGACAGGGGAGACAATGAGCAGTTCTTC
CASSFGGDRGDNEQFF
>TRBJ2-7|NA|TRBV4-3|TRBD2
TGCGCCAGCAGCCAAGAAATGGTCCGGACGGGAGGCTACGAGCAGTACTTC
CASSQEMVRTGGYEQYF
>TRBJ2-1|NA|TRBV10-3|TRBD2
TGTGCCATCAGTGGTCCCCGGGAAGCGGGGGGGCCGATTCGCTACAATGAGCAGTTCTTC
CAISGPREAGGPIRYNEQFF
>TRBJ2-3|NA|TRBV19|TRBD2
TGTGCCAGTAGTATGGGACTATTGCGGGACCTCACAGATACGCAGTATTTT
CASSMGLLRDLTDTQYF
>TRBJ2-5|NA|TRBV6-5|NA
TGTGCCAGCAGTCGGGGCTTGGAGACCCAGTACTTC
CASSRGLETQYF
>TRBJ1-6|once|TRBV5-1|NA
TGCGCCAGCAGCTTGGCCCGGGATATACCTAATTCACCCCTCCACTTT
CASSLARDIPNSPLHF
>TRBJ1-6|NA|TRBV30|TRBD1
TGTGCCTGGTCCACAATTCAGGGGGGGAATTCACCCCTCCACTTT
CAWSTIQGGNSPLHF
>TRBJ1-5|NA|TRBV2|NA
TGTGCCAGCAGTGAGGGACATAGCAATCAGCCCCAGCATTTT
CASSEGHSNQPQHF
>TRBJ2-1|NA|TRBV10-3|NA
TGTGCCATCAGTGGGAACAGGGCCCAGCAGTTCTTC
CAISGNRAQQFF
>TRBJ1-3|NA|TRBV29-1|NA
TGCAGCGTTGCAGGGATAGGAAATGGAGACACCATATATTTT
CSVAGIGNGDTIYF
>TRBJ2-3|NA|TRBV9|TRBD2
TGTGCCAGCAGCGTAGAGGCGGGAGAGGTCACAGATACGCAGTATTTT
CASSVEAGEVTDTQYF
>TRBJ2-2|NA|TRBV7-2|NA
TGTGCCAGCAGCTTAGGGACAACGAACACCGGGGAGCTGTTTTTT
CASSLGTTNTGELFF
>TRBJ2-7|NA|TRBV25-1|NA
TGTGCCAGCTCGAAGGGGGGGCCGCCCTCCTACGAGCAGTACTTC
CASSKGGPPSYEQYF
>TRBJ2-7|NA|TRBV9|NA
TGTGCCAGCAGCGTAGGACTCGTCTCCTACGAGCAGTACTTC
CASSVGLVSYEQYF
>TRBJ2-5|NA|TRBV5-4|TRBD2
TGTGCCAGCAGCTCGGGACTAGCGGCGGCTACCAAAGAGACCCAGTACTTC
CASSSGLAAATKETQYF
>TRBJ2-7|NA|TRBV7-3|TRBD1
TGTGCCAGCAGCCTACAGGGGGCCCACGAGCAGTACTTC
CASSLQGAHEQYF
>TRBJ1-2|NA|TRBV19|TRBD1
TGTGCCAGTAGTAGCCGGACAGGGGGCGGTAGCTATGGCTACACCTTC
CASSSRTGGGSYGYTF
>TRBJ1-2|NA|TRBV27|TRBD1
TGTGCCAGCAGTTTCGGACAGGGCGCTAGAGGTGGCTATGGCTACACCTTC
CASSFGQGARGGYGYTF
>TRBJ2-7|once|TRBV25-1|TRBD1
TGTGCCAGCAGTGACTCGACCGGGACAGGTCGGGAGCAGTACTTC
CASSDSTGTGREQYF
>TRBJ2-7|NA|TRBV11-3|TRBD1
TGTGCCAGCAGCTCAGGACAGGGCTACGAGCAGTACTTC
CASSSGQGYEQYF
>TRBJ1-4|NA|TRBV7-2|NA
TGTGCCAGCAGCTCCAGACGGGAGAAAGAAGAAAAACTGTTTTTT
CASSSRREKEEKLFF
>TRBJ2-1|NA|TRBV9|TRBD2
TGTGCCAGCAGAAGCGGGACTAGCGGGAGTAACGAGCAGTTCTTC
CASRSGTSGSNEQFF
>TRBJ2-7|NA|TRBV7-3|NA
TGTGCCAGCAGCTCACTAGGGGGCGCAGAGAAGGGGAGGACTAACGAGCAGTACTTC
CASSSLGGAEKGRTNEQYF
>TRBJ1-4|NA|TRBV5-1|NA
TGCGCCAGCAGCTTGGAGGGGCCCGCAACTAATGAAAAACTGTTTTTT
CASSLEGPATNEKLFF
>TRBJ1-5|NA|TRBV7-8|NA
TGTGCCAGCAGCTTAACAGATAGCAATCAGCCCCAGCATTTT
CASSLTDSNQPQHF
>TRBJ1-2|NA|TRBV6-1|TRBD1
TGTGCCAGCACCCAGGGACAGGCGAACTATGGCTACACCTTC
CASTQGQANYGYTF
>TRBJ2-5|NA|TRBV7-9|TRBD2
TGTGCCAGCAGCCCCTCGGGGGGGCAAGAGACCCAGTACTTC
CASSPSGGQETQYF
>TRBJ1-1|NA|TRBV5-6|NA
TGTGCCAGCAGCTTCCGGACAATGAACACTGAAGCTTTCTTT
CASSFRTMNTEAFF
>TRBJ2-1|NA|TRBV5-1|TRBD2
TGCGCCAGCAGCTTGGCTAGCGGGAGGGCTTCCTACAATGAGCAGTTCTTC
CASSLASGRASYNEQFF